These T cell receptor beta chains were read from a single sample in a study of T cell repertoires in cytomegalovirus infection. One entry per CDR3 protein results from TCRdb running MiXCR on the reads. This table has some 400,000 distinct CDR3 sequences, roughly 31% appearing once. Material for sequencing was PBMCs. Receptors were obtained from a human donor in good health (CMV status not recorded). Some clones in this sample may be carry-over from other donors' samples. The CDR3 runs from the conserved cysteine through the conserved F or W. A D gene is named only where the DNA matches it firmly. Not every row has a clone size; where given, it reads once, few, many or a size class.

CDR3 protein | CDR3 DNA | V gene | D gene | clone size | J gene
CSARDLDGYNEQFF | TGCAGTGCTAGAGATCTAGACGGTTACAATGAGCAGTTCTTC | TRBV20-1 | NA | NA | TRBJ2-1
CASSLAAGVSGGLTDTQYF | TGTGCCAGCAGCTTAGCGGCCGGAGTAAGCGGGGGGCTTACAGATACGCAGTATTTT | TRBV7-6 | TRBD2 | NA | TRBJ2-3
CATSDPKYGYTF | TGTGCCACCAGTGATCCTAAGTATGGCTACACCTTC | TRBV24-1 | NA | NA | TRBJ1-2
CASSLNGAGNTEAFF | TGTGCCAGCAGTTTAAATGGGGCTGGGAACACTGAAGCTTTCTTT | TRBV12-3/TRBV12-4 | NA | NA | TRBJ1-1
CASSPGAPHGSGNTIYF | TGTGCCAGCAGCCCCGGGGCCCCGCACGGCTCTGGAAACACCATATATTTT | TRBV5-4 | NA | NA | TRBJ1-3
CASSRVGWSYNSPLHF | TGTGCCAGCAGCCGGGTGGGGTGGTCCTATAATTCACCCCTCCACTTT | TRBV7-2 | NA | many | TRBJ1-6
CASSEVGPLAGELFF | TGTGCCAGCAGTGAAGTGGGACCCCTGGCCGGGGAGCTGTTTTTT | TRBV6-1 | NA | few | TRBJ2-2
CASSLYLGAAGNTIYF | TGTGCCAGCAGTTTGTATCTGGGGGCGGCTGGAAACACCATATATTTT | TRBV28 | NA | few | TRBJ1-3
CAISEILAGRNTGELFF | TGTGCCATCAGTGAAATCCTAGCGGGGCGTAACACCGGGGAGCTGTTTTTT | TRBV10-3 | TRBD2 | NA | TRBJ2-2
CASSYSGRQSNQPQHF | TGTGCCAGCAGTTACTCTGGGCGTCAGAGCAATCAGCCCCAGCATTTT | TRBV6-6 | NA | NA | TRBJ1-5
CASSSTGEGYTF | TGTGCCAGCAGTTCGACAGGGGAAGGCTACACCTTC | TRBV27 | TRBD1 | few | TRBJ1-2
CASSQRSGGLIYEQYF | TGTGCCAGCAGCCAACGGAGCGGGGGGCTTATTTACGAGCAGTACTTC | TRBV4-2 | TRBD2 | few | TRBJ2-7
CASSLGVPYEQYF | TGTGCCAGCAGTTTGGGTGTCCCCTACGAGCAGTACTTC | TRBV12-3/TRBV12-4 | NA | NA | TRBJ2-7
CASSYFGTSGAGTDTQYF | TGTGCCAGCAGTTACTTCGGGACTAGCGGGGCCGGCACAGATACGCAGTATTTT | TRBV27 | TRBD2 | NA | TRBJ2-3
CASSDMVEGNEQFF | TGTGCCAGCAGCGATATGGTCGAGGGCAATGAGCAGTTCTTC | TRBV7-4 | NA | NA | TRBJ2-1
CASSLGLDKETQYF | TGTGCCAGCAGCCTGGGACTAGATAAGGAGACCCAGTACTTC | TRBV7-2 | TRBD2 | many | TRBJ2-5
CAINTGMNTEAFF | TGTGCCATAAACACAGGGATGAACACTGAAGCTTTCTTT | TRBV10-3 | NA | NA | TRBJ1-1
CASSLYGTGKNYGYTF | TGTGCCAGCAGTTTATACGGGACAGGGAAAAACTATGGCTACACCTTC | TRBV28 | TRBD1 | few | TRBJ1-2
CASSLSVYTGELFF | TGTGCCAGCAGCTTAAGTGTCTACACCGGGGAGCTGTTTTTT | TRBV7-9 | NA | NA | TRBJ2-2
CASSHLRDRGNTIYF | TGTGCCAGCAGCCACCTCCGGGACAGGGGAAACACCATATATTTT | TRBV14 | TRBD1 | few | TRBJ1-3
CASSFSERDLATKQYF | TGCGCCAGCAGCTTCAGCGAGCGGGACTTAGCTACGAAGCAGTACTTC | TRBV5-1 | TRBD2 | NA | TRBJ2-7
CASSHRDAAGFSNQPQHF | TGTGCCAGCAGTCACCGGGACGCCGCGGGGTTTAGCAATCAGCCCCAGCATTTT | TRBV6-2/TRBV6-3 | NA | NA | TRBJ1-5
CASSSRGGTQPQHF | TGTGCCAGCAGCTCACGGGGAGGGACTCAGCCCCAGCATTTT | TRBV25-1 | NA | NA | TRBJ1-5
CASSLLGVSDTEAFF | TGTGCCAGCAGTTTACTTGGGGTCTCGGACACTGAAGCTTTCTTT | TRBV12-3/TRBV12-4 | NA | few | TRBJ1-1
CASSLSVEGGDQPQHF | TGTGCCAGCAGTTTATCGGTGGAAGGCGGGGATCAGCCCCAGCATTTT | TRBV27 | NA | few | TRBJ1-5
CASEGAFAETQYF | TGTGCCAGCGAGGGGGCGTTTGCAGAGACCCAGTACTTC | TRBV2 | TRBD1 | NA | TRBJ2-5
CASSLGVQGYGGANVLTF | TGTGCCAGCAGCTTAGGGGTACAGGGATACGGTGGGGCCAACGTCCTGACTTTC | TRBV7-6 | NA | many | TRBJ2-6
CASNRLAGSANEQFF | TGTGCCAGCAACCGACTAGCGGGGAGTGCCAATGAGCAGTTCTTC | TRBV6-5 | TRBD2 | NA | TRBJ2-1
CASSQVEGAANEKLFF | TGTGCCAGCAGCCAAGTCGAGGGGGCGGCTAATGAAAAACTGTTTTTT | TRBV14 | TRBD1 | few | TRBJ1-4
CASRRRGDPGPSPLHF | TGTGCCAGCCGCCGTCGGGGGGACCCCGGCCCCTCACCCCTCCACTTT | TRBV6-9 | NA | NA | TRBJ1-6
CASSPRRGGGEQFF | TGTGCCAGTAGTCCCCGGAGGGGCGGCGGTGAGCAGTTCTTC | TRBV19 | NA | few | TRBJ2-1
CASSETGYGELFF | TGTGCCAGCAGTGAGACAGGGTACGGGGAGCTGTTTTTT | TRBV12-3/TRBV12-4 | TRBD1 | few | TRBJ2-2
CASSYALGGLNTEAFF | TGTGCCAGCAGCTACGCCCTAGGGGGCCTTAACACTGAAGCTTTCTTT | TRBV27 | TRBD1 | NA | TRBJ1-1
CASSLGTSANTGELFF | TGTGCCAGCAGCTTAGGGACTAGCGCGAACACCGGGGAGCTGTTTTTT | TRBV7-6 | TRBD2 | many | TRBJ2-2
CASSEARTGELFF | TGTGCCAGCAGTGAAGCCAGAACCGGGGAGCTGTTTTTT | TRBV6-1 | NA | many | TRBJ2-2
CASSDRFDQPQHF | TGTGCCAGCAGTGACAGGTTCGATCAGCCCCAGCATTTT | TRBV6-1 | NA | many | TRBJ1-5
CASSPGTVNEQYF | TGTGCCAGCAGCCCCGGGACAGTCAACGAGCAGTACTTC | TRBV5-6 | TRBD1 | NA | TRBJ2-7
CASSYSSAGGGTPLHF | TGTGCCAGCAGTTATTCCTCGGCAGGGGGCGGAACACCCCTCCACTTT | TRBV27 | TRBD1 | few | TRBJ1-6
CASTQQGEAFF | TGTGCCAGCACTCAACAAGGTGAAGCTTTCTTT | TRBV25-1 | NA | once | TRBJ1-1
CASSQGGAHTNYGYTF | TGTGCCAGCAGCCAAGGGGGGGCGCATACCAACTATGGCTACACCTTC | TRBV3-1 | NA | NA | TRBJ1-2
CASSAGGLAGDEQYF | TGTGCCAGCAGTGCCGGTGGACTAGCGGGGGACGAGCAGTACTTC | TRBV2 | TRBD2 | NA | TRBJ2-7
CSVGRSSYEQYF | TGCAGCGTTGGCCGGTCGTCCTACGAGCAGTACTTC | TRBV29-1 | NA | few | TRBJ2-7
CARSYSSAELFF | TGTGCCCGCAGTTACTCGAGCGCGGAACTGTTTTTT | TRBV6-2/TRBV6-3 | NA | NA | TRBJ1-4
CASSLAWGLGNTIYF | TGTGCCAGCAGCTTAGCGTGGGGGCTCGGAAACACCATATATTTT | TRBV7-2 | NA | many | TRBJ1-3
CASSWTGHNSPLHF | TGTGCCAGCAGTTGGACAGGGCATAATTCACCCCTCCACTTT | TRBV27 | TRBD1 | NA | TRBJ1-6
CATLQNEQFF | TGTGCCACCCTCCAAAATGAGCAGTTCTTC | TRBV2 | NA | NA | TRBJ2-1